This T cell receptor beta chain was identified in a study of cytotoxic CD8 clonotypes in ibrutinib-treated CLL. Assay: immunoSEQ multiplex PCR; the TCRdb copy retains only in-frame clones and omits some. Of fewer than 100,000 clones listed, 85% to 90% are singletons. CDR3 length: 16 residues. Between the trimmed V and J ends, which lost 4 bases and 2 bases, there was a span of 18 bases. Per the germline V gene, CDR1 is MNHEY and CDR2 is SMNVEV (reference sequence). This clone turned up a few times. The chain employs TRBV27 and TRBJ2-7; possibly TRBD1 for D (6 bases). The sample here was PBMCs, taken before ibrutinib treatment. This receptor was identified in a human donor with chronic lymphocytic leukemia. The DNA of the CDR3 is TGTGCCAGCAGTTCCACAAGTACAGGGATGACCTACGAGCAGTACTTC. Amino acid sequence: CASSSTSTGMTYEQYF.